This entry concerns a single T cell receptor (beta chain). The data derive from a study of T cells in Graves' hyperthyroidism and ophthalmopathy. Study context: Any treatment followed the collection of peripheral blood at initial diagnosis.

Amplified TCR beta CDR3 regions came from RNA transcripts. When the TCR CDR3 underwent first-round RT-PCR, the HTBI primer set was used. TCRdb re-called the multiplex PCR reads through MiXCR, storing one row per CDR3 protein. The table has hundreds of thousands of distinct CDR3 sequences, approximately 24% seen once; the top ten hold roughly 12%. After removal of 1 base from V and 4 bases from J, the junction contained 5 bases not matched to a gene. There are 15 residues in the CDR3. Germline CDR1 and CDR2: MNHNS and SASEGT. Sequencing was done on a sample of blood. V gene TRBV6-1 combines with J gene TRBJ2-5; 8 bases are shared with TRBD2. The source of this sequence is a woman in her 30s with Graves' ophthalmopathy. DNA for the CDR3: TGTGCCAGCAGTGAAGTCGGGCTAGCGGGAGAGACCCAGTACTTC. Its translation: CASSEVGLAGETQYF.